The 20 T cell receptor beta chains below come from one sample, sequenced in a study of T-cell reconstitution after alpha-beta-depleted transplantation in children. Using unique molecular identifiers, the investigators prepared the TCRbeta library. From the PCR reads, TCRdb called clonotypes with MiXCR, one entry per CDR3 protein. The table includes some 840,000 distinct CDR3 sequences, around 15% detected once. Here the sequenced sample was PBMCs, mostly from graft donor cells, taken 360 days after TCRalphabeta/CD19-depleted stem cell transplant. The origin of the receptors is a male patient aged 5 to 17 who had a stem cell transplant for acute lymphoblastic leukemia, so the T cells may come from the graft donor.

The genes are TRBV27 and TRBJ2-5, with TRBD1 matching 7 bases. The V and J ends lost 1 base and 1 base, in that order; junction bases with no gene match: 3. CDR3 length: 15 residues. From germline, CDR1 is MNHEY and CDR2 SMNVEV (reference sequence). The chain's CDR3 is CASSLWTGPQETQYF. The CDR3 coding sequence is TGTGCCAGCAGTTTATGGACAGGCCCCCAAGAGACCCAGTACTTC.

V usage is TRBV6-2 or TRBV6-3 and J usage is TRBJ2-1; 12 bases align to TRBD1. Germline trimming cut 6 bases from V and 6 bases from J; bases unmatched to any gene: 3. The germline gives CDR1 MNHEY, CDR2 SVGEGT. CDR3 length equals 14 residues. The chain's CDR3 is CASRWDRGPNEQFF. The CDR3 DNA sequence: TGTGCCAGCAGATGGGACAGGGGGCCCAATGAGCAGTTCTTC.

The chain employs TRBV18 and TRBJ1-6; no firm D call. The CDR3 covers 17 residues. The V end lost 1 base, the J end lost 7 bases, and 17 bases lay between the germline ends. From germline, CDR1 is KGHSH and CDR2 LQKENI. CDR3 sequence reads: CASSPQAVRRRNSPLHF. Here the CDR3 DNA reads TGTGCCAGCTCACCACAGGCGGTCCGCAGGCGGAATTCACCCCTCCACTTT. Drawing the rest from reference TRBV18 and TRBJ1-6, the complete variable domain is NAGVMQNPRHLVRRRGQEARLRCSPMKGHSHVYWYRQLPEEGLKFMVYLQKENIIDESGMPKERFSAEFPKEGPSILRIQQVVRGDSAAYFCASSPQAVRRRNSPLHFGNGTRLTVT.

The chain is built from TRBV15 and TRBJ2-7; D may be TRBD1 (5 bases). In germline, CDR1 is LNHNV, CDR2 YYDKDF (reference sequence). V gave up 5 bases and J gave up 4 bases, with 21 bases separating them. The CDR3 length is 16 residues. The CDR3 loop reads CATSPDPLNQGYEQYF. CDR3 DNA: TGTGCCACCAGCCCCGACCCTTTAAATCAGGGATACGAGCAGTACTTC.

This chain uses TRBV27 with TRBJ2-7; TRBD2 might be the D (5 bases). Trimming removed 8 bases from V and 3 bases from J, with 23 bases in between. The CDR3 spans 16 residues. From germline, CDR1 is MNHEY and CDR2 SMNVEV (reference sequence). CDR3 sequence: CASPANLGVPFYEQYF. As DNA, the CDR3 is TGTGCCAGCCCAGCAAATCTCGGGGTACCCTTCTACGAGCAGTACTTC.

The gene calls are TRBV20-1 and TRBJ2-2; no firm D call. The CDR3 extends over 15 amino acids. The V gene's germline CDR1 is DFQATT and CDR2 SNEGSKA (reference sequence). Trimming cost V 3 bases and J 7 bases, with 18 bases left between them. For the CDR3, the DNA is TGCAGTGCTAGCCCCGCCTGGCTAAGGGACGGGGAGCTGTTTTTT. It translates to CSASPAWLRDGELFF.

The rearrangement links TRBV29-1 to TRBJ2-1; 14 positions match TRBD2. CDR1 is SQVTM and CDR2 is ANQGSEA in the germline V gene. The CDR3 totals 14 residues. The V segment lost 6 bases and the J segment 7 bases; nucleotides outside the gene matches: 5. This CDR3 reads CSVNGLAGGNEQFF. In DNA, the CDR3 is TGCAGCGTGAATGGACTAGCGGGAGGTAATGAGCAGTTCTTC.

V gene TRBV5-1 combines with J gene TRBJ2-1, with D tentatively TRBD2 (5 bases). This CDR3 is 14 amino acids long. Trimming removed 4 bases at V and 4 bases at J, with 12 bases between. Germline assignment: CDR1 SGHRS and CDR2 YFSETQ. The DNA for the CDR3 is TGCGCCAGCAGCCGGACTGGATTGTACAATGAGCAGTTCTTC. Translating it yields CASSRTGLYNEQFF.

The gene calls are TRBV18 and TRBJ2-1, with 14 positions matching TRBD2. There are 16 residues in the CDR3. Germline loops: CDR1 KGHSH, CDR2 LQKENI. V was clipped by 5 bases and J by 8 bases; unmatched bases: 8. In DNA form, the CDR3 reads TGTGCCAGCTCAACCGGACTAGCGGGAGGAGGCTATGAGCAGTTCTTC. Its protein is CASSTGLAGGGYEQFF.

V and J are TRBV10-3 and TRBJ2-3; TRBD2 matches at 8 bases. This CDR3 contains 16 residues. In germline, CDR1 is ENHRY, CDR2 SYGVKD. V was pared by 2 bases and J by 2 bases, with 6 bases of the junction left unmatched. CDR3 loop: CAISERLAGVTDTQYF. CDR3 sequence (DNA): TGTGCCATCAGTGAGCGGCTAGCGGGCGTCACAGATACGCAGTATTTT.

The rearrangement links TRBV12-3 or TRBV12-4 to TRBJ2-5, with 8 bases identical to TRBD2. Losses at the gene ends were 7 bases for V and 3 bases for J; bases not matched to a gene: 4. The CDR3 contains 13 residues. Here the CDR3 reads CASKGSGEETQYF. The CDR3 nucleotides read TGTGCCAGCAAGGGTAGCGGGGAAGAGACCCAGTACTTC.

Ten or more counts support this clonotype. V gene TRBV6-6 combines with J gene TRBJ2-7; D unclear. Trimming took 6 bases from V and 2 from J, leaving 8 bases between them. This CDR3 region has 12 residues. Germline V gives CDR1 MNHNY, CDR2 SVGAGI (reference sequence). The CDR3 coding sequence is TGTGCCAGCAGCGGATCCGCCTACGAGCAGTACTTC. It is translated as CASSGSAYEQYF.

This clonotype was observed a handful of times. The chain is built from TRBV11-2 and TRBJ2-7; 7 bases fit TRBD1. With V trimmed by 5 bases and J by 2 bases, 6 bases remained unmatched. This CDR3 has 14 amino acids. The V gene's germline CDR1 is SGHAT and CDR2 FQNNGV. CDR3 protein: CASSARQGPYEQYF. As DNA, the CDR3 is TGTGCCAGCAGCGCCAGACAGGGACCCTACGAGCAGTACTTC.

The chain couples TRBV29-1 to TRBJ2-7, with D perhaps TRBD1 or TRBD2 (5 bases each). Trimming stripped 3 bases from V and 6 bases from J, with 12 bases between. Per germline, CDR1 SQVTM and CDR2 ANQGSEA. The CDR3 consists of 12 residues. DNA of the CDR3: TGCAGCGTTGAGGGGGAACTAGGCGAGCAGTACTTC. Translated: CSVEGELGEQYF.

The chain carries TRBV7-8 and TRBJ2-7; D not certain. Trimming took off 4 bases at V and 3 bases at J, with 19 bases between the two ends. CDR3 length: 16 residues. Germline CDR1 and CDR2: SGHVS and FQNEAQ. CDR3 amino acids: CASSSLPLLSLYEQYF. In DNA form, the CDR3 reads TGTGCCAGCAGCTCCCTCCCGTTGCTTAGCCTCTACGAGCAGTACTTC.

This clonotype was detected many times. This chain uses TRBV2 with TRBJ2-1; 12 positions agree with TRBD2. This CDR3 comprises 16 residues. The germline V gene has CDR1 SNHLY and CDR2 FYNNEI. V lost 5 bases and J lost 0; bases outside the gene matches: 2. Here the CDR3 DNA reads TGTGCCAGCAGTATGGGACTAGCGGGCTCCTACAATGAGCAGTTCTTC. It encodes CASSMGLAGSYNEQFF.

The chain combines TRBV19 with TRBJ2-7; a weak D match, TRBD1 (6 bases). CDR1 and CDR2 from the germline V gene are LNHDA and SQIVND (reference sequence). The CDR3 is 13 amino acids. V lost 8 bases to trimming and J lost 5 bases, with 16 bases between them. Written as DNA, the CDR3 is TGTGCCAGTGGCTACCAGGGGTTCCACGAGCAGTACTTC. Translated: CASGYQGFHEQYF.

This clonotype was counted only a few times. The gene calls are TRBV12-3 or TRBV12-4 and TRBJ2-3; unclear D gene. Trimming stripped 1 base from V and 1 base from J, with 9 bases between. CDR3 length equals 15 residues. CDR3 protein: CASSLDPEGTDTQYF. The CDR3 DNA sequence: TGTGCCAGCAGTTTAGATCCCGAAGGCACAGATACGCAGTATTTT.

This clonotype turned up a few times. This chain joins TRBV15 and TRBJ1-5; 7 bases agree with TRBD1. Germline lookup yields CDR1 LNHNV and CDR2 YYDKDF (reference sequence). V shed 2 bases, J shed 1 base, and the junction held 8 bases outside the gene matches. This CDR3 has 17 residues. For the CDR3, the DNA is TGTGCCACCAGCAGACAAGGGACAGACGAAAGCAATCAGCCCCAGCATTTT. Translation gives CATSRQGTDESNQPQHF.

This clonotype has just a few counts. The chain has TRBV13 and TRBJ2-1; D unresolved. This CDR3 is 15 amino acids long. V lost 0 bases and J 4 bases, leaving 10 bases between the germline ends. Germline assignment: CDR1 PRHDT and CDR2 FYEKMQ (reference sequence). The CDR3 sequence: CASSLGTGRYNEQFF. Written as DNA, the CDR3 is TGTGCCAGCAGCTTAGGGACTGGTCGGTACAATGAGCAGTTCTTC. The variable domain in full, completed from reference TRBV13 and TRBJ2-1, reads AAGVIQSPRHLIKEKRETATLKCYPIPRHDTVYWYQQGPGQDPQFLISFYEKMQSDKGSIPDRFSAQQFSDYHSELNMSSLELGDSALYFCASSLGTGRYNEQFFGPGTRLTVL.